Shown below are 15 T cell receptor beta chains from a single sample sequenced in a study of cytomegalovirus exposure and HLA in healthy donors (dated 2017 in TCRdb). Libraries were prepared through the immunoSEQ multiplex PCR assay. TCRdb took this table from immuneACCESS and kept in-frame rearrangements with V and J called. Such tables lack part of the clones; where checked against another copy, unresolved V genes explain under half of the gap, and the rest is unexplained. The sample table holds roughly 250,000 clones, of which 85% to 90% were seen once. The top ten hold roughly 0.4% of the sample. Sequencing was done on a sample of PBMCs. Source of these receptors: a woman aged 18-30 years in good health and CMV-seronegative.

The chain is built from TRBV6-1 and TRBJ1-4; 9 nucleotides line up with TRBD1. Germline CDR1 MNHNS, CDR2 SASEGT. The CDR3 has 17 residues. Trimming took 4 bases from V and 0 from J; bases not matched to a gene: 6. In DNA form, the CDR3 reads TGTGCCAGCAGTGCATACAGGGGGCATCCAACTAATGAAAAACTGTTTTTT. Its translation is CASSAYRGHPTNEKLFF.

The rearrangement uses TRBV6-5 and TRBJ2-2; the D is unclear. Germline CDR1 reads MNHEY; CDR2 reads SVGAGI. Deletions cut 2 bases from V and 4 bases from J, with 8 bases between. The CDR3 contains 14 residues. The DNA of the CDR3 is TGTGCCAGCAGTTACGGGCTCGCCACCGGGGAGCTGTTTTTT. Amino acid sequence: CASSYGLATGELFF.

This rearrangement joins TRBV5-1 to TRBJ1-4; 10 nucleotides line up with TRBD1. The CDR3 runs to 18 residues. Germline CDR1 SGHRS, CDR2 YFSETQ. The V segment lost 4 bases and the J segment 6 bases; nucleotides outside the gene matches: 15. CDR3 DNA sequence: TGCGCCAGCAGCGCGACAGGGGGCCTCGTATTCGTCCATGAAAAACTGTTTTTT. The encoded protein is CASSATGGLVFVHEKLFF.

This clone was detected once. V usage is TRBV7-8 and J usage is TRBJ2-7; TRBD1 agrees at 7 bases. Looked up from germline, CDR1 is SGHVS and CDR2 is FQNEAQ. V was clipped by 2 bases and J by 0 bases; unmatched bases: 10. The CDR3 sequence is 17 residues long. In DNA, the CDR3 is TGTGCCAGCAGCTTAAACCTCGCGCCAGGGGGCTCCTACGAGCAGTACTTC. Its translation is CASSLNLAPGGSYEQYF.

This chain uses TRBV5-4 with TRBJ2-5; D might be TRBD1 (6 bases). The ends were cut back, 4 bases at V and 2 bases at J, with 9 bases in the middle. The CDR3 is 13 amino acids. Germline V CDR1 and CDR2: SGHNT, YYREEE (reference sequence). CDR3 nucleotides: TGTGCCAGCAGCCCGACAGGTCAAGAGACCCAGTACTTC. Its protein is CASSPTGQETQYF.

The CDR3 region is CASSRLDSSNQPQHF. CDR3 DNA sequence: TGCGCCAGCAGCCGCCTGGACAGCAGCAATCAGCCCCAGCATTTT. The chain uses TRBV4-1 and TRBJ1-5, with D maybe TRBD1 (6 bases). With 4 bases removed from V and 1 base from J, the gap between germline ends came to 11 bases. Germline-derived CDR1 and CDR2 are MGHRA and YSYEKL. The length of the CDR3 is 15 residues.

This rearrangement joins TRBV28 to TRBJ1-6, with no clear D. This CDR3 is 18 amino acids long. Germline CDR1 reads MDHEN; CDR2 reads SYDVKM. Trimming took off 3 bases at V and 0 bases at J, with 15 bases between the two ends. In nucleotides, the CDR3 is TGTGCCAGCAGTTTGGGCAGAAAGTTAAGCTCCTATAATTCACCCCTCCACTTT. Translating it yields CASSLGRKLSSYNSPLHF.

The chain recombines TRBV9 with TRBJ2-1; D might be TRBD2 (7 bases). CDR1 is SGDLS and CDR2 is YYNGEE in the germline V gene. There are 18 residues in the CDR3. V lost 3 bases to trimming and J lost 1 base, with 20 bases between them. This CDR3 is CASSAHGGGRLSYNEQFF. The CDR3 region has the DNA TGTGCCAGCAGCGCCCATGGGGGGGGCAGGCTTTCCTACAATGAGCAGTTCTTC.

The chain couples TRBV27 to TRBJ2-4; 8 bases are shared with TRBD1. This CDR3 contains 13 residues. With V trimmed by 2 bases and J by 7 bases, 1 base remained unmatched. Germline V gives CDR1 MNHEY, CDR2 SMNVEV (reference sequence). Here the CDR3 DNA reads TGTGCCAGCAGTTTACAGGGGGCGAACATTCAGTACTTC. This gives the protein CASSLQGANIQYF.

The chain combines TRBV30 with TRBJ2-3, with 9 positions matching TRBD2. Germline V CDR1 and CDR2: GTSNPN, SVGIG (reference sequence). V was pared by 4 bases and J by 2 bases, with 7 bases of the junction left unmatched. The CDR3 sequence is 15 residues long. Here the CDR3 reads CAWIRGLAFTDTQYF. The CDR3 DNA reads TGTGCCTGGATAAGGGGACTAGCTTTCACAGATACGCAGTATTTT.

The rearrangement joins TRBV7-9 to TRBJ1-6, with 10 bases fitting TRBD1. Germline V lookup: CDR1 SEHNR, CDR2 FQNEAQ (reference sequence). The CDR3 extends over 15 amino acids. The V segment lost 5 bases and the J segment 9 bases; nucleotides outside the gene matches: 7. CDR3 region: CASSDSGTGVSPLHF. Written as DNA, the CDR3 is TGTGCCAGCAGCGATAGCGGGACAGGGGTTTCACCCCTCCACTTT.

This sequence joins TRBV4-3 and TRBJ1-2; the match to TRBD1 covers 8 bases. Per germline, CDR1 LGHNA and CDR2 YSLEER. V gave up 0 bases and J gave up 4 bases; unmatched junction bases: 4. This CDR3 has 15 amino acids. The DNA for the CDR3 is TGCGCCAGCAGCCAAGAAAGGACAGGGTTCTATGGCTACACCTTC. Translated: CASSQERTGFYGYTF.

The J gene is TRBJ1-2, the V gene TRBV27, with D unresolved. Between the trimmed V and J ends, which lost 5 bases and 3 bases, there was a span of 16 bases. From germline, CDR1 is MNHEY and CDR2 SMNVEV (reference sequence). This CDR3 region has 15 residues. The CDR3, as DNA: TGTGCCAGCAGTCAACATAGGCGGGCCGACTATGGCTACACCTTC. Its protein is CASSQHRRADYGYTF.

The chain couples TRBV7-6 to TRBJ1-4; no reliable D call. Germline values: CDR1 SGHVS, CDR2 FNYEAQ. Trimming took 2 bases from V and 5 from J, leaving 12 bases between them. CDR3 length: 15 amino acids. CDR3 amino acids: CASSLPQAENEKLFF. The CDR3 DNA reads TGTGCCAGCAGCTTACCCCAGGCAGAGAATGAAAAACTGTTTTTT.

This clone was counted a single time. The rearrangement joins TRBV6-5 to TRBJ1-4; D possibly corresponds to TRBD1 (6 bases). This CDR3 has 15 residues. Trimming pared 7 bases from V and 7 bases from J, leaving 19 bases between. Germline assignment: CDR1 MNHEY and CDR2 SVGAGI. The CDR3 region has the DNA TGTGCCAGCACCACTACGGGGGGCCGAGGTGAAAAACTGTTTTTT. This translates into CASTTTGGRGEKLFF.